This is a list of T cell receptor beta chains from one sample in a study of shared clonotypes between healthy human individuals. The data were produced by immunoSEQ multiplex PCR, yet TCRdb's version contains in-frame clones alone and is incomplete. The sample comprises about 2 million clones, about 95% of which are singletons, and 1% to 1.3% rests with the top ten. Source material: naive CD8+ T cells sorted from blood. Receptor source: a man younger than 35 in good health. The CDR3 runs from the conserved cysteine through the conserved F or W. The D gene is left open where the match is weak. The size of a clone is reported for some rows only, either as once, few or many, or as a class for expanded clones.

J | D | size | V | CDR3 | DNA
TRBJ1-1 | TRBD1 | NA | TRBV13 | CASSSPGTGRTEAFF | TGTGCCAGCAGCTCTCCCGGGACAGGGCGCACTGAAGCTTTCTTT
TRBJ2-1 | NA | NA | TRBV5-4 | CASSRLLSLNNEQFF | TGTGCCAGCAGCCGATTACTGAGTTTGAACAATGAGCAGTTCTTC
TRBJ2-7 | NA | NA | TRBV29-1 | CSVKTGLSYEQYF | TGCAGCGTTAAGACGGGGTTATCCTACGAGCAGTACTTC
TRBJ1-1 | TRBD1 | NA | TRBV6-1 | CASRAIGTAYTEAFF | TGTGCCAGCAGAGCGATTGGGACAGCTTACACTGAAGCTTTCTTT
TRBJ2-6 | NA | NA | TRBV2 | CASSHRDSGANVLTF | TGTGCCAGCAGTCACAGGGACTCTGGGGCCAACGTCCTGACTTTC
TRBJ2-7 | TRBD1 | once | TRBV9 | CASSPLQGASYEQYF | TGTGCCAGCAGCCCTCTCCAGGGGGCTTCCTACGAGCAGTACTTC
TRBJ1-1 | NA | NA | TRBV20-1 | CSASGTEAFF | TGCAGTGCTAGTGGGACTGAAGCTTTCTTT
TRBJ1-5 | NA | NA | TRBV5-4 | CASSLNPDNQPQHF | TGTGCCAGCAGCTTGAATCCAGACAATCAGCCCCAGCATTTT
TRBJ2-7 | TRBD2 | NA | TRBV10-3 | CAISAAGEVSYEQYF | TGTGCCATCAGTGCCGCGGGAGAGGTATCCTACGAGCAGTACTTC
TRBJ1-1 | TRBD1 | NA | TRBV28 | CAISQQGRGLGAFF | TGTGCCATCAGTCAACAGGGCAGGGGGTTGGGAGCTTTCTTT
TRBJ2-2 | NA | NA | TRBV13 | CASSLGRHTGELFF | TGTGCCAGCAGCTTGGGCAGACACACCGGGGAGCTGTTTTTT
TRBJ2-1 | NA | once | TRBV6-1 | CASSAGPGYNEQFF | TGTGCCAGCAGCGCCGGACCAGGGTACAATGAGCAGTTCTTC
TRBJ2-7 | TRBD1 | NA | TRBV27 | CASSFYRGPEEQYF | TGTGCCAGCAGTTTCTACAGGGGGCCTGAAGAGCAGTACTTC
TRBJ2-7 | NA | NA | TRBV11-2 | CASSLDSATYEQYF | TGTGCCAGCAGCTTGGACTCCGCAACTTACGAGCAGTACTTC
TRBJ1-1 | TRBD1 | NA | TRBV29-1 | CSVGDRGGTEAFF | TGCAGCGTTGGGGACAGGGGCGGCACTGAAGCTTTCTTT
TRBJ1-6 | NA | NA | TRBV6-5 | CASSLQPFGFSPLHF | TGTGCCAGCAGTTTGCAGCCCTTCGGATTTTCACCCCTCCACTTT
TRBJ2-1 | NA | NA | TRBV30 | CAWGPDAYNEQFF | TGTGCCTGGGGCCCGGACGCGTACAATGAGCAGTTCTTC
TRBJ2-7 | NA | NA | TRBV5-6 | CASSLFRGIEQYF | TGTGCCAGCAGCTTGTTTAGGGGAATCGAGCAGTACTTC
TRBJ1-2 | TRBD1 | NA | TRBV19 | CASEDRAAARGYTF | TGTGCCAGCGAAGACAGGGCTGCCGCGAGAGGCTACACCTTC
TRBJ2-1 | TRBD2 | NA | TRBV10-2 | CASSAAGTSEQFF | TGCGCCAGCAGTGCCGCCGGGACTAGCGAGCAGTTCTTC
TRBJ2-5 | NA | once | TRBV27 | CASSLWASLSETQYF | TGTGCCAGCAGTTTATGGGCTAGCCTCTCGGAGACCCAGTACTTC
TRBJ1-2 | TRBD1 | NA | TRBV25-1 | CASRAGGQGLAF | TGTGCCAGCAGGGCCGGGGGACAGGGTTTAGCCTTC
TRBJ2-7 | NA | NA | TRBV9 | CASSATATPYEQYF | TGTGCCAGCAGCGCCACAGCTACCCCCTACGAGCAGTACTTC
TRBJ2-1 | NA | NA | TRBV4-1 | CASSQDFVDEQFF | TGCGCCAGCAGCCAAGATTTCGTCGATGAGCAGTTCTTC
TRBJ2-5 | NA | NA | TRBV27 | CASSKLGPLGETQYF | TGTGCCAGCAGTAAGCTGGGACCCCTAGGGGAGACCCAGTACTTC
TRBJ1-5 | NA | NA | TRBV6-1 | CASSPGSGQPQHF | TGTGCCAGCAGCCCAGGGTCGGGTCAGCCCCAGCATTTT
TRBJ1-6 | NA | NA | TRBV6-1 | CASSETPGRTNSPLHF | TGTGCCAGCAGTGAAACCCCGGGACGGACCAATTCACCCCTCCACTTT
TRBJ2-3 | NA | NA | TRBV2 | CASLWGLLNTDTQYF | TGTGCCAGCTTATGGGGACTGCTCAACACAGATACGCAGTATTTT
TRBJ2-7 | TRBD1 | few | TRBV10-1 | CASSDFGTGYEQYF | TGCGCCAGCAGTGATTTCGGGACAGGGTACGAGCAGTACTTC